The next 28 T cell receptor beta chains were all read from a single sample in a study of neoadjuvant nivolumab and ipilimumab in lung cancer. The method was immunoSEQ multiplex PCR; TCRdb's version includes in-frame clones alone and lacks a portion of them. The sample yields 6,500 to 8,000 clones, around 76% seen once. The source was tumor tissue, collected after neoadjuvant nivolumab, alone or with ipilimumab, at or shortly before surgery. The receptor set was obtained from an adult with non-small cell lung cancer.

The V and J genes are TRBV29-1 and TRBJ2-3, with TRBD2 matching 12 bases. This CDR3 spans 16 amino acids. J lost 3 bases, V lost 0 bases, and 4 bases had no gene match. In germline, CDR1 is SQVTM, CDR2 ANQGSEA. CDR3 sequence reads: CSVEDLGLAGTDTQYF. The CDR3 coding sequence is TGCAGCGTTGAAGATCTTGGACTAGCGGGAACAGATACGCAGTATTTT.

The DNA of the CDR3 is TGCGCCAGCAGCTTGAAGATGGGGGCAGGAGACAATGAGCAGTTCTTC. Protein product: CASSLKMGAGDNEQFF. The chain uses TRBV5-1 and TRBJ2-1; TRBD1 is a possible D gene (6 bases). The CDR3 has 16 residues. V was shortened by 1 base and J by 5 bases, with 16 bases between the two germline ends. CDR1 is SGHRS and CDR2 is YFSETQ in the germline V gene.

This chain joins TRBV29-1 and TRBJ1-1; D remains ambiguous. Trimming cost V 6 bases and J 2 bases, with 16 bases left between them. CDR3 size: 14 residues. In germline, CDR1 is SQVTM, CDR2 ANQGSEA. CDR3 in DNA: TGCAGCGTAACCCCGGTAGGCAAAAACACTGAAGCTTTCTTT. Translation: CSVTPVGKNTEAFF.

The rearrangement links TRBV5-5 to TRBJ2-1; 16 bases agree with TRBD2. Germline V gene lookup returns CDR1 SGHKS and CDR2 YYEKEE (reference sequence). V lost 3 bases and J lost 13; bases outside the gene matches: 10. CDR3 length equals 16 residues. CDR3 in amino acids: CASSSQPGLAGGQQFF. CDR3 nucleotides: TGTGCCAGCAGCTCCCAACCGGGACTAGCGGGAGGGCAACAGTTCTTC.

The V call is TRBV29-1, the J call TRBJ2-3, with TRBD1 identical over 8 bases. J was trimmed by 10 bases and V by 5 bases; bases with no gene match: 29. Germline lookup yields CDR1 SQVTM and CDR2 ANQGSEA. The CDR3 runs to 19 residues. CDR3 protein: CSVTDRAIAVGLRVGAQYF. The DNA of the CDR3 is TGCAGCGTTACGGACAGGGCCATAGCAGTAGGACTCCGGGTCGGAGCGCAGTATTTT.

The J gene is TRBJ2-2, the V gene TRBV10-3, with D possibly being TRBD2 (5 bases). The germline CDR1 and CDR2 sequences are ENHRY and SYGVKD. The CDR3 has 15 residues. V lost 6 bases and J 1 base, leaving 12 bases between the germline ends. The CDR3 region has the DNA TGTGCCATCAGGCCTGGGAGCCTGAACACCGGGGAGCTGTTTTTT. This encodes CAIRPGSLNTGELFF.

This clone was detected once. The chain uses TRBV4-1 and TRBJ1-5; possible D gene TRBD1, 6 bases. The V and J ends lost 3 bases and 6 bases respectively, with 9 bases between them. The CDR3 sequence is 13 residues long. Per the germline V gene, CDR1 is MGHRA and CDR2 is YSYEKL. CDR3 protein: CASSQLGAQPQHF. The DNA for the CDR3 is TGCGCCAGCAGCCAGCTGGGGGCTCAGCCCCAGCATTTT.

A single count supports this clone. The rearrangement joins TRBV9 to TRBJ2-1; TRBD1 matches 8 bases. This CDR3 is built from 14 residues. From germline, CDR1 is SGDLS and CDR2 YYNGEE. V was pared by 4 bases and J by 8 bases, with 8 bases of the junction left unmatched. The CDR3 loop is CASSPRQGWDEQFF. In DNA form, the CDR3 reads TGTGCCAGCAGCCCCCGACAGGGGTGGGATGAGCAGTTCTTC. Full variable domain (remainder filled in from reference TRBV9 and TRBJ2-1): DSGVTQTPKHLITATGQRVTLRCSPRSGDLSVYWYQQSLDQGLQFLIQYYNGEERAKGNILERFSAQQFPDLHSELNLSSLELGDSALYFCASSPRQGWDEQFFGPGTRLTVL.

The sample holds one count of this clone. This sequence joins TRBV11-2 and TRBJ2-3; no reliable D call. The CDR3 sequence is 13 residues long. The V and J ends lost 6 bases and 2 bases respectively, with 9 bases between them. Looked up from germline, CDR1 is SGHAT and CDR2 is FQNNGV. The CDR3, as DNA: TGTGCCAGCAGTCAGGTGTTCACAGATACGCAGTATTTT. Amino acids: CASSQVFTDTQYF. The whole variable domain, filled in from reference TRBV11-2 and TRBJ2-3, reads EAGVAQSPRYKIIEKRQSVAFWCNPISGHATLYWYQQILGQGPKLLIQFQNNGVVDDSQLPKDRFSAERLKGVDSTLKIQPAKLEDSAVYLCASSQVFTDTQYFGPGTRLTVL.

This clone has more than one count but fewer than ten. In nucleotides, the CDR3 is TGTGCCAGCAGTGAGAATAGCGGGCAATACAATGAGCAGTTCTTC. This translates into CASSENSGQYNEQFF. The gene calls are TRBV2 and TRBJ2-1; 7 positions match TRBD2. The CDR3 has 15 residues. J gave up 4 bases and V 3 bases, and 6 bases lay outside the gene matches. Germline V gives CDR1 SNHLY, CDR2 FYNNEI.

Concerning this clone itself: Different DNA sequences within this sample yield the same CDR3. The rearrangement links TRBV7-2 to TRBJ1-1; no clear D gene. Germline V gives CDR1 SGHTA, CDR2 FQGNSA. This CDR3 is 13 amino acids long. Trimming took 5 bases from V and 1 from J, leaving 8 bases between them. The CDR3 spells CASSLRANTEAFF. The CDR3 coding sequence is TGTGCCAGCAGCCTGAGGGCGAACACTGAAGCTTTCTTT.

CDR3: CASSMSSNSNQPQHF. The CDR3 bases are TGTGCCAGTAGTATGTCGAGTAATAGCAATCAGCCCCAGCATTTT. The rearrangement uses TRBV19 and TRBJ1-5; D is ambiguous. The CDR3 contains 15 residues. The germline CDR1 and CDR2 sequences are LNHDA and SQIVND (reference sequence). The V end lost 3 bases, the J end lost 0 bases, and 9 bases lay between the germline ends. The entire variable domain, with the rest obtained from reference TRBV19 and TRBJ1-5, is as follows: DGGITQSPKYLFRKEGQNVTLSCEQNLNHDAMYWYRQDPGQGLRLIYYSQIVNDFQKGDIAEGYSVSREKKESFPLTVTSAQKNPTAFYLCASSMSSNSNQPQHFGDGTRLSIL.

This clone has just one count. The chain joins TRBV10-2 to TRBJ2-1; 15 bases are shared with TRBD2. The CDR3 totals 16 residues. Germline-derived CDR1 and CDR2 are WSHSY and SAAADI. The V gene end was trimmed by 8 bases and the J gene end by 12 bases; junction bases not matched to a gene: 14. CDR3 sequence (DNA): TGCGCCAGCGGAGATCCTCCGGGACTAGCGGGAGGTGGGCAGTTCTTC. Its translation: CASGDPPGLAGGGQFF.

This chain uses TRBV19 with TRBJ2-5; 10 bases agree with TRBD1. This CDR3 comprises 15 residues. The junction had 5 bases not matched to a gene; V was cut back by 4 bases and J by 3 bases. Looked up from germline, CDR1 is LNHDA and CDR2 is SQIVND (reference sequence). Here the CDR3 DNA reads TGTGCCAGTAGTAATTCCGGACAGGGGGAAGAGACCCAGTACTTC. As protein: CASSNSGQGEETQYF.

The rearrangement uses TRBV5-4 and TRBJ2-7, with a possible D match to TRBD1 (6 bases). The V gene's germline CDR1 is SGHNT and CDR2 YYREEE (reference sequence). The CDR3 is made up of 15 amino acids. The ends were cut back, 5 bases at V and 3 bases at J, with 18 bases in the middle. The CDR3 DNA reads TGTGCCAGCAGATGGCACCGGGACACTCGCTACGAGCAGTACTTC. It specifies CASRWHRDTRYEQYF.

V usage is TRBV28 and J usage is TRBJ2-5, with 8 bases that match TRBD2. CDR3 length equals 14 residues. Germline V lookup: CDR1 MDHEN, CDR2 SYDVKM. V trimming: 6 bases; J trimming: 5 bases; junction bases outside the gene matches: 8. The CDR3 DNA reads TGTGCCAGCAGCTCCGGGGGGGGGCTGGAGACCCAGTACTTC. Amino acids: CASSSGGGLETQYF.

This clone occurred once. The chain links TRBV13 to TRBJ2-1, with D unresolved. The CDR3 is made up of 13 amino acids. Germline V gene lookup returns CDR1 PRHDT and CDR2 FYEKMQ (reference sequence). The V end was cut by 5 bases, the J end by 13 bases, with 18 bases between. CDR3 sequence: CASSPPIPLEQFF. The CDR3 nucleotides read TGTGCCAGCAGCCCGCCGATCCCGCTGGAACAGTTCTTC.

The V and J genes are TRBV10-2 and TRBJ2-2; no clear D. V was cut by 4 bases and J by 5 bases, with 5 bases left in between. The CDR3 contains 12 residues. Germline V CDR1 and CDR2: WSHSY, SAAADI. The DNA for the CDR3 is TGCGCCAGCAGTGGAGGAACCGGGGAGCTGTTTTTT. It yields the protein CASSGGTGELFF.

The chain uses TRBV29-1 and TRBJ2-7; D is perhaps TRBD2 (5 bases). Trimming cost V 4 bases and J 2 bases, with 9 bases left between them. The germline V gene encodes CDR1 SQVTM and CDR2 ANQGSEA. This CDR3 region has 12 residues. CDR3 sequence (DNA): TGCAGCGTTGTCCCCGGGGCCTACGAGCAGTACTTC. Its protein is CSVVPGAYEQYF.

This sequence joins TRBV29-1 and TRBJ1-1; D is uncertain. CDR3 length equals 14 residues. Between the trimmed V and J ends, which lost 2 bases and 1 base, there was a span of 11 bases. Germline V gives CDR1 SQVTM, CDR2 ANQGSEA. The CDR3 loop reads CSVEFRDSNTEAFF. In DNA form, the CDR3 reads TGCAGCGTTGAATTCCGCGATTCGAACACTGAAGCTTTCTTT.

The chain joins TRBV2 to TRBJ2-2; 8 positions agree with TRBD1. There are 15 residues in the CDR3. Trimming took 6 bases from V and 2 from J; bases not matched to a gene: 5. Germline V gene sequence: CDR1 SNHLY, CDR2 FYNNEI. The chain's CDR3 is CASRAGQGNTGELFF. In DNA, the CDR3 is TGTGCCAGCAGAGCCGGACAGGGAAACACCGGGGAGCTGTTTTTT. Drawing the rest from reference TRBV2 and TRBJ2-2, the complete variable domain is EPEVTQTPSHQVTQMGQEVILRCVPISNHLYFYWYRQILGQKVEFLVSFYNNEISEKSEIFDDQFSVERPDGSNFTLKIRSTKLEDSAMYFCASRAGQGNTGELFFGEGSRLTVL.

The chain carries TRBV5-6 and TRBJ2-5; 9 bases agree with TRBD2. Germline assignment: CDR1 SGHDT and CDR2 YYEEEE. The CDR3 runs to 16 residues. With 1 base clipped from V and 3 bases from J, the junction kept 7 bases outside the gene matches. CDR3: CASSLIGAGGEETQYF. CDR3 coding DNA: TGTGCCAGCAGCTTGATTGGGGCGGGAGGGGAAGAGACCCAGTACTTC.

The table lists this clone with a few counts. The chain combines TRBV7-8 with TRBJ2-7; TRBD2 agrees at 13 bases. CDR3 length equals 16 residues. V was clipped by 5 bases and J by 2 bases; unmatched bases: 6. Germline V lookup: CDR1 SGHVS, CDR2 FQNEAQ. The CDR3: CASSQGTSGNPYEQYF. Here the CDR3 DNA reads TGTGCCAGCAGCCAAGGGACTAGCGGGAATCCCTACGAGCAGTACTTC.

This chain joins TRBV27 and TRBJ2-3, with D possibly being TRBD2 (6 bases). Germline lookup yields CDR1 MNHEY and CDR2 SMNVEV (reference sequence). The CDR3 has 16 residues. The V and J ends lost 5 bases and 5 bases respectively, with 20 bases between them. This chain's CDR3 is CASSKDYPNTGDTQYF. CDR3 coding DNA: TGTGCCAGCAGTAAGGACTATCCGAACACTGGAGATACGCAGTATTTT.

The rearrangement links TRBV28 to TRBJ2-7; weak D call: TRBD2 (5 bases). CDR1 is MDHEN, CDR2 SYDVKM, per germline. V was pared by 4 bases and J by 1 base, with 17 bases between. This CDR3 spans 16 amino acids. The CDR3 DNA reads as TGTGCCAGCAGTTACATCCTAGGCGGGCCTTCCTACGAGCAGTACTTC. Its protein is CASSYILGGPSYEQYF.

The chain has TRBV5-1 and TRBJ2-7, with D possibly TRBD1 on 6 matching bases. This CDR3 has 13 residues. V lost 3 bases, J lost 11 bases, and 18 bases lay in between. The germline V gene has CDR1 SGHRS and CDR2 YFSETQ. The CDR3 coding sequence is TGCGCCAGCAGCTCCCCCGGGACACCCTTGAAGTACTTC. This translates into CASSSPGTPLKYF.

V and J are TRBV18 and TRBJ2-5; D possibly uses TRBD1 or TRBD2 (5 bases each). Germline CDR1 is KGHSH and CDR2 is LQKENI. The CDR3 is 15 amino acids. V was shortened by 3 bases and J by 4 bases, with 15 bases between the two germline ends. In nucleotides, the CDR3 is TGTGCCAGCTCACCGGGGGTAGACAAGGGAGAGACCCAGTACTTC. Its protein is CASSPGVDKGETQYF.

The chain is built from TRBV9 and TRBJ1-3; D remains unclear. The CDR3 spans 15 residues. CDR1 is SGDLS, CDR2 YYNGEE, per germline. The germline V and J ends were trimmed by 0 bases and 0 bases, with 7 bases remaining between them. The CDR3 nucleotides are TGTGCCAGCAGCGTAGAGGCAAGCTCTGGAAACACCATATATTTT. Its protein product is CASSVEASSGNTIYF.